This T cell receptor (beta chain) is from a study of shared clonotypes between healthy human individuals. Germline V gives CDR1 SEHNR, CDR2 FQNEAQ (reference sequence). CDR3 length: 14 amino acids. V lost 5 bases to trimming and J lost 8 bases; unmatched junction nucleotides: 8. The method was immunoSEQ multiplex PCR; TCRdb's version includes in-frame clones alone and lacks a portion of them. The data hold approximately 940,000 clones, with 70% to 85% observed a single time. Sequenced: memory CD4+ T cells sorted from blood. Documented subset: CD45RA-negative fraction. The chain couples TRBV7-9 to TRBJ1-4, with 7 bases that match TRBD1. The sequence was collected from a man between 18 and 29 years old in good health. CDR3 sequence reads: CASSPFQGDEKLFF. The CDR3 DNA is TGTGCCAGCAGCCCATTTCAGGGGGACGAAAAACTGTTTTTT.